The T cell receptor (beta chain) described here comes from a study of monozygotic twins with inflammatory bowel disease. Study results and limitations: Differing immunosuppressive treatments may have added variability to patient repertoires. Fewer shared clonotypes with others were found in IBD patients than in healthy twins, especially with disease activity.

This CDR3 has 13 residues. Germline CDR1 reads MNHNY; CDR2 reads SVGAGI (reference sequence). Every single donor had an approximately 2.5 ml blood sample drawn. To note about this clonotype: Its target is not known.

TCRdb reprocessed the 5' RACE reads; each CDR3 protein has one entry and no DNA is given. In total, the table holds 300,000 to 350,000 distinct CDR3 sequences. This chain links TRBV6-6 with TRBJ1-5; TCRdb reports TRBD1, a call that lacks DNA to check it against. The specimen sequenced was blood. The TCR originated in a human donor with ulcerative colitis or Crohn's disease, or a healthy co-twin of an affected twin (not recorded which). The CDR3: CASSTGPNQPQHF.